This passage covers 23 T cell receptor beta chains from one sample sequenced in a study of T cell repertoires in cytomegalovirus infection. One entry per CDR3 protein results from TCRdb running MiXCR on the reads. The sample has some 700,000 distinct CDR3 sequences; roughly 36% are singletons. The specimen sequenced was PBMCs. These receptors originate from a human donor in good health (CMV status not recorded). Some clones in this sample may be carry-over from other donors' samples.

CDR3 protein: CASSFLGQGVNQPQHF. CDR3 DNA: TGTGCCAGCAGTTTTTTGGGACAGGGCGTTAATCAGCCCCAGCATTTT. The chain carries TRBV12-3 or TRBV12-4 and TRBJ1-5; TRBD1 aligns across 9 bases. The length of the CDR3 is 16 residues. J lost 4 bases, V lost 3 bases, and 7 bases had no gene match.

There are many counts of this clonotype. The chain uses TRBV19 and TRBJ2-1; possibly TRBD2 for D (5 bases). The V and J ends lost 5 bases and 6 bases respectively, with 14 bases between them. There are 14 residues in the CDR3. Germline V gene sequence: CDR1 LNHDA, CDR2 SQIVND (reference sequence). CDR3 residues: CASSPGSVSNEQFF. The CDR3 DNA reads as TGTGCCAGTAGTCCGGGGTCTGTTTCCAATGAGCAGTTCTTC.

This clonotype was seen only a few times. The J gene is TRBJ2-1, the V gene TRBV27; no clear D. The CDR3 contains 14 residues. Per the germline V gene, CDR1 is MNHEY and CDR2 is SMNVEV (reference sequence). Trimming took 3 bases from V and 0 from J, leaving 6 bases between them. This CDR3 is CASSFAASYNEQFF. The CDR3, as DNA: TGTGCCAGCAGTTTTGCGGCCTCCTACAATGAGCAGTTCTTC.

This clonotype was seen ten or more times. V gene TRBV6-1 combines with J gene TRBJ1-1, with 7 positions matching TRBD1. CDR1 and CDR2 from the germline V gene are MNHNS and SASEGT. V lost 2 bases and J lost 1; bases outside the gene matches: 4. This CDR3 is built from 15 residues. The DNA for the CDR3 is TGTGCCAGCAGTGAATTGGGGACAGCGAACACTGAAGCTTTCTTT. This sequence encodes CASSELGTANTEAFF.

This clonotype showed up many times. The rearrangement links TRBV29-1 to TRBJ1-1; tentatively, D is TRBD1 (5 bases). CDR1 and CDR2 from the germline V gene are SQVTM and ANQGSEA. The V and J ends lost 6 bases and 2 bases respectively, with 7 bases between them. There are 11 residues in the CDR3. The CDR3 region is CSVRVNTEAFF. DNA of the CDR3: TGCAGCGTCAGGGTTAACACTGAAGCTTTCTTT.

This clonotype has just a few counts. V usage is TRBV5-1 and J usage is TRBJ1-1; D is undetermined. Trimming took off 6 bases at V and 1 base at J, with 16 bases between the two ends. Germline CDR1 and CDR2: SGHRS and YFSETQ. CDR3 size: 15 residues. DNA for the CDR3: TGCGCCAGCAACCCCGGGTCAGAGTCGAACACTGAAGCTTTCTTT. Translating gives CASNPGSESNTEAFF.

This clonotype was detected once. A much larger clone lies a single base off, so this may be a read error. V gene TRBV28 combines with J gene TRBJ2-7, with 8 bases fitting TRBD1. The junction had 10 bases not matched to a gene; V was cut back by 6 bases and J by 3 bases. In germline, CDR1 is MDHEN, CDR2 SYDVKM. CDR3 length: 15 residues. In nucleotides, the CDR3 is TGTGCCAGCAGCCTTGGGGAGACAGGGGACTACGAGCAGTACTTC. This encodes CASSLGETGDYEQYF.

The CDR3 DNA is TGCGCCAGCAGTGGTCTGGGACAGGGTACAATCTATTTT. It encodes CASSGLGQGTIYF. The chain employs TRBV10-2 and TRBJ2-3, with 9 bases identical to TRBD1. Looked up from germline, CDR1 is WSHSY and CDR2 is SAAADI. After removal of 4 bases from V and 15 bases from J, the junction contained 11 bases not matched to a gene. This CDR3 is 13 amino acids long.

Of note for this clonotype: A read error may explain this, as a much larger clone is one base away. V gene TRBV7-2 combines with J gene TRBJ1-1, with D unclear. Germline lookup yields CDR1 SGHTA and CDR2 FQGNSA. This CDR3 is 13 amino acids long. CDR3 sequence: CASSLRGFTEALF. The CDR3, as DNA: TGTGCCAGCAGCTTAAGAGGGTTCACTGAAGCTTTATTT.

About this clonotype: A junction end diverges from the germline sequence, so it may reflect a read error. The chain carries TRBV19 and TRBJ2-3; 8 bases fit TRBD1. Germline V gives CDR1 LNHDA, CDR2 SQIVND (reference sequence). The CDR3 contains 14 residues. CDR3 protein: CASRRTGSTDTQYF. The DNA of the CDR3 is TGTGCCAGTAGGAGGACAGGGAGCACAGATACGCAGTATTTC.

A remark on this clonotype: In this CDR3 the conserved last residue, phenylalanine or tryptophan, is missing, so a read error is likely. The CDR3 DNA follows: TGCGCCAGCAGCCAAGTGGCGGGAGGGCCTTATGAGCAGTTCTGC. Amino acid sequence: CASSQVAGGPYEQFC. The V and J genes are TRBV4-1 and TRBJ2-1; TRBD2 matches 9 bases. The V and J ends lost 1 base and 8 bases, in that order; junction bases with no gene match: 6. This CDR3 region has 15 residues. The germline CDR1 and CDR2 sequences are MGHRA and YSYEKL.

This chain's CDR3 is CASSQVDRTAYGYTF. CDR3 DNA: TGTGCCAGCAGCCAAGTCGATCGGACAGCTTATGGCTACACCTTC. V usage is TRBV14 and J usage is TRBJ1-2; D is perhaps TRBD1 (6 bases). Germline values: CDR1 SGHDN, CDR2 FVKESK. V shed 1 base and J shed 5 bases, with 14 bases lying between them. There are 15 residues in the CDR3.

The chain uses TRBV4-1 and TRBJ1-5; possibly TRBD1 for D (5 bases). The germline CDR1 and CDR2 sequences are MGHRA and YSYEKL. V lost 1 base and J 0 bases, leaving 7 bases between the germline ends. The length of the CDR3 is 15 residues. CDR3 in amino acids: CASSQGDHSNQPQHF. CDR3 sequence (DNA): TGCGCCAGCAGCCAAGGGGACCATAGCAATCAGCCCCAGCATTTT.

The chain joins TRBV10-3 to TRBJ2-7; the D gene is possibly TRBD1 (7 bases). Trimming cost V 8 bases and J 1 base, with 15 bases left between them. The CDR3 is made up of 14 amino acids. CDR1 is ENHRY and CDR2 is SYGVKD in the germline V gene. CDR3 sequence: CAIGGLGQSYEQYF. The CDR3, as DNA: TGTGCCATCGGGGGGCTGGGACAGTCCTACGAGCAGTACTTC.

This clonotype came up many times. The rearrangement links TRBV11-2 to TRBJ1-2, with D tentatively TRBD1 (6 bases). V lost 5 bases and J 5 bases, leaving 18 bases between the germline ends. CDR3 length: 15 amino acids. Germline V lookup: CDR1 SGHAT, CDR2 FQNNGV. The CDR3: CASSPRAGVGYGYTF. CDR3 DNA sequence: TGTGCCAGCAGCCCCAGGGCAGGGGTAGGGTATGGCTACACCTTC. The whole variable domain, remainder taken from reference TRBV11-2 and TRBJ1-2, is EAGVAQSPRYKIIEKRQSVAFWCNPISGHATLYWYQQILGQGPKLLIQFQNNGVVDDSQLPKDRFSAERLKGVDSTLKIQPAKLEDSAVYLCASSPRAGVGYGYTFGSGTRLTVV.

To note about this clonotype: A read error is possible here, since a much larger clone lies one base away. The rearrangement links TRBV7-6 to TRBJ2-1, with D possibly being TRBD2 (5 bases). CDR1 is SGHVS, CDR2 FNYEAQ, per germline. This CDR3 is 14 amino acids long. V was pared by 5 bases and J by 3 bases, with 11 bases between. The CDR3 reads CASSTERGYNEQFF. The CDR3 coding sequence is TGTGCCAGCAGCACGGAACGGGGCTACAATGAGCAGTTCTTC.

The genes are TRBV6-2 or TRBV6-3 and TRBJ1-2; D unresolved. V was pared by 2 bases and J by 5 bases, with 6 bases between. The CDR3 has 12 residues. Germline assignment: CDR1 MNHEY and CDR2 SVGEGT. The chain's CDR3 is CASSYAPYGYTF. The CDR3 bases are TGTGCCAGCAGTTACGCGCCATATGGCTACACCTTC.

The rearrangement joins TRBV5-6 to TRBJ2-4; D is uncertain. This CDR3 comprises 12 residues. Germline loops: CDR1 SGHDT, CDR2 YYEEEE. V shed 2 bases and J shed 12 bases, with 12 bases lying between them. The CDR3 sequence: CASSFATGSQYF. In DNA form, the CDR3 reads TGTGCCAGCAGCTTCGCCACCGGCAGTCAGTACTTC.

The rearrangement uses TRBV7-4 and TRBJ2-7; D is undetermined. The CDR3 is 16 amino acids. Germline V gene lookup returns CDR1 SGHVT and CDR2 SQSDAQ. The V gene lost 5 bases and the J gene lost 4 bases, with 21 bases spanning the gap. The CDR3, as DNA: TGTGCCAGCAGCCTAAGGGATGCCGAATCTCCTTACGAGCAGTACTTC. This sequence encodes CASSLRDAESPYEQYF.

In regard to this clonotype: A much larger clone lies a single base off, so this may be a read error. The CDR3 sequence is CASIPVHSSGANVLTF. CDR3 nucleotide sequence: TGTGCCAGCATCCCAGTTCACAGCTCTGGGGCCAACGTCCTGACTTTC. The V and J genes are TRBV14 and TRBJ2-6; D is uncertain. Germline V gives CDR1 SGHDN, CDR2 FVKESK. The CDR3 sequence is 16 residues long. V was cut by 7 bases and J by 0 bases, with 13 bases left in between.

The J gene is TRBJ1-3, the V gene TRBV7-2; 10 bases line up with TRBD1. Germline trimming cut 8 bases from V and 2 bases from J; bases unmatched to any gene: 6. There are 15 residues in the CDR3. The germline V gene encodes CDR1 SGHTA and CDR2 FQGNSA. CDR3: CASGRQGAPGNTIYF. The CDR3 nucleotides read TGTGCCAGCGGACGACAGGGGGCACCTGGAAACACCATATATTTT. Full variable domain (rest looked up from reference TRBV7-2 and TRBJ1-3): GAGVSQSPSNKVTEKGKDVELRCDPISGHTALYWYRQSLGQGLEFLIYFQGNSAPDKSGLPSDRFSAERTGGSVSTLTIQRTQQEDSAVYLCASGRQGAPGNTIYFGEGSWLTVV.

This clonotype was seen at least ten times. One end of the junction is discordant with germline, which a read error may explain. The rearrangement joins TRBV7-7 to TRBJ2-1; D is perhaps TRBD2 (5 bases). CDR1 and CDR2 from the germline V gene are SSHAT and FNYEAQ (reference sequence). The CDR3 has 13 residues. As DNA, the CDR3 is TGTGCTAGCAGCTCTGGACTGAACAATGAGCAGTTCTTC. Its translation: CASSSGLNNEQFF.

This clonotype turned up a few times. The chain carries TRBV5-4 and TRBJ2-2; TRBD1 aligns across 7 bases. The CDR3 is 16 amino acids. Per germline, CDR1 SGHNT and CDR2 YYREEE (reference sequence). V lost 0 bases, J lost 1 base, and 3 bases stayed unmatched. Written as DNA, the CDR3 is TGTGCCAGCAGCTTGGACCCAGGGGGGAACACCGGGGAGCTGTTTTTT. Protein: CASSLDPGGNTGELFF. The whole variable domain, remainder taken from reference TRBV5-4 and TRBJ2-2, is ETGVTQSPTHLIKTRGQQVTLRCSSQSGHNTVSWYQQALGQGPQFIFQYYREEENGRGNFPPRFSGLQFPNYSSELNVNALELDDSALYLCASSLDPGGNTGELFFGEGSRLTVL.